This paragraph covers one TCR beta chain sequence. The sample comes from a study of cytomegalovirus exposure and HLA in healthy donors. V was pared by 2 bases and J by 7 bases, with 9 bases of the junction left unmatched. From germline, CDR1 is MNHEY and CDR2 SVGAGI. The CDR3 sequence is 15 residues long. Primers: 60 Vbeta forward and 13 Jbeta reverse. Sequenced by immunoSEQ multiplex PCR; TCRdb stores in-frame clones only, minus some. The table shows about 140,000 clones, with roughly 74% occurring only once. Sequenced material: PBMCs. This chain joins TRBV6-5 and TRBJ1-2; 8 nucleotides line up with TRBD1. The TCR sequence derives from a man between 40 and 49 years old in good health and CMV-seronegative. CDR3 region: CASSYTRDRLSGYTF. DNA of the CDR3: TGTGCCAGCAGTTACACCCGGGACAGGTTGAGTGGCTACACCTTC.